The 3 T cell receptor beta chains given below trace back to one sample, sequenced in a study of cytomegalovirus exposure and HLA in healthy donors. Amplification used 60 Vbeta primers and 13 Jbeta primers. Measured with immunoSEQ multiplex PCR; TCRdb has only the in-frame clones, and not every one. In the table there are some 150,000 clones, 75% to 90% of which are singletons. What was sequenced was PBMCs. The receptors stem from a woman aged 25 to 39 in good health and CMV-seronegative.

The chain recombines TRBV9 with TRBJ2-1, with 7 nucleotides matching TRBD1. V was clipped by 4 bases and J by 6 bases; unmatched bases: 10. Looked up from germline, CDR1 is SGDLS and CDR2 is YYNGEE. The CDR3 covers 15 residues. CDR3 amino acids: CASSPHSDRVNEQFF. DNA for the CDR3: TGTGCCAGCAGCCCTCACAGCGACAGGGTCAATGAGCAGTTCTTC.

The chain joins TRBV9 to TRBJ2-3; 9 bases fit TRBD2. This CDR3 is 17 amino acids long. The germline gives CDR1 SGDLS, CDR2 YYNGEE. J gave up 4 bases and V 0 bases, and 9 bases lay outside the gene matches. CDR3 loop: CASSVGSGGTSADTQYF. In DNA form, the CDR3 reads TGTGCCAGCAGCGTAGGTAGCGGGGGAACTAGCGCAGATACGCAGTATTTT.

The J gene is TRBJ2-2, the V gene TRBV2, with 9 bases lining up with TRBD2. V lost 6 bases, J lost 4 bases, and 9 bases stayed unmatched. This CDR3 is 16 amino acids long. CDR1 SNHLY and CDR2 FYNNEI come from the germline V gene. CDR3 coding DNA: TGTGCCAGCAGGGCCTTGCGGGGGGGCCGCACCGGGGAGCTGTTTTTT. Encoded protein: CASRALRGGRTGELFF.